What follows are 6 T cell receptor beta chains derived from one specimen sequenced in a study of cytomegalovirus exposure and HLA in healthy donors. PCR used 60 Vbeta primers and 13 Jbeta primers. Repertoires were generated with immunoSEQ multiplex PCR, while TCRdb's copy carries only in-frame clones and drops some. The sample lists approximately 130,000 clones, around 75% occurring once. Sequencing was performed on PBMCs. All receptors come from a man younger than 45 in good health and CMV-seronegative.

This chain joins TRBV27 and TRBJ2-3; a weak D match, TRBD2 (6 bases). The germline gives CDR1 MNHEY, CDR2 SMNVEV (reference sequence). This CDR3 region has 15 residues. The V end was cut by 6 bases, the J end by 1 base, with 14 bases between. The DNA for the CDR3 is TGTGCCAGCAGAACCGGGGGAGCGGGCACAGATACGCAGTATTTT. The encoded protein is CASRTGGAGTDTQYF.

The chain is built from TRBV11-1 and TRBJ2-4; 7 bases are shared with TRBD1. Trimming at V came to 0 bases and at J to 8 bases, leaving 13 bases not matched to a gene. There are 17 residues in the CDR3. Looked up from germline, CDR1 is SGHAT and CDR2 is FQDESV (reference sequence). For the CDR3, the DNA is TGTGCCAGCAGCTTAGCGCCCCCCGGGCCAGGGGGTCACATTCAGTACTTC. Encoded protein: CASSLAPPGPGGHIQYF.

The chain employs TRBV28 and TRBJ1-1; D perhaps matches TRBD1 (6 bases). The length of the CDR3 is 14 residues. Germline V gene lookup returns CDR1 MDHEN and CDR2 SYDVKM. V lost 6 bases and J lost 4, with 15 bases in between. The CDR3 DNA sequence: TGTGCCAGCAGCCTGACAGGCGGGTCCACTGAAGCTTTCTTT. Encoded protein: CASSLTGGSTEAFF.

Only a few counts were recorded for this clone. The rearrangement uses TRBV27 and TRBJ2-7, with a possible D match to TRBD1 (5 bases). Germline V CDR1 and CDR2: MNHEY, SMNVEV (reference sequence). The CDR3 length is 13 residues. V gave up 3 bases and J gave up 5 bases, with 11 bases separating them. As DNA, the CDR3 is TGTGCCAGCAGTTTGGAATGGGGCAACGAGCAGTACTTC. Translating gives CASSLEWGNEQYF.

CDR3 coding DNA: TGTGCCAGCAGCACGGACAGAATCCAGTACTTC. It codes for CASSTDRIQYF. The genes are TRBV5-4 and TRBJ2-5, with D possibly matching TRBD1 (6 bases). The CDR3 runs 11 residues. V was clipped by 4 bases and J by 10 bases, with 11 bases between them. From germline, CDR1 is SGHNT and CDR2 YYREEE (reference sequence). The full variable domain, with the rest looked up from reference TRBV5-4 and TRBJ2-5, is ETGVTQSPTHLIKTRGQQVTLRCSSQSGHNTVSWYQQALGQGPQFIFQYYREEENGRGNFPPRFSGLQFPNYSSELNVNALELDDSALYLCASSTDRIQYFGPGTRLLVL.

This chain connects TRBV7-9 to TRBJ2-2; D is uncertain. The V end lost 5 bases, the J end lost 3 bases, and 19 bases lay between the germline ends. In germline, CDR1 is SEHNR, CDR2 FQNEAQ (reference sequence). The CDR3 has 17 amino acids. CDR3 sequence (DNA): TGTGCCAGCAGCCGCCAATACACGGAGAGTCACACCGGGGAGCTGTTTTTT. Its translation is CASSRQYTESHTGELFF.